A selection of T cell receptor beta chains follows, all from one sample in a study of T-cell reconstitution after alpha-beta-depleted transplantation in children. MiXCR, applied by TCRdb to the PCR reads, yields one record per CDR3 protein. The data hold more than 500,000 distinct CDR3 sequences, with approximately 10% observed a single time. The sample here was PBMCs, mostly from graft donor cells, taken 180 days after TCRalphabeta/CD19-depleted stem cell transplant. The receptors were sampled from a female patient between 2 and 15 years old who had a stem cell transplant for aplastic anemia, so the T cells may come from the graft donor. Both conserved end residues are part of each CDR3. The order of the fields is J gene, D gene, V gene, clone size, CDR3 DNA, CDR3 protein. A D gene is named only where the DNA matches it firmly. Not all rows give a size; the values are once, few, many and, for expanded clones, a class.

J gene: TRBJ1-1; D gene: TRBD1; V gene: TRBV2; clone size: .; CDR3 DNA: TGTGCCAGCAAGAGGGGGCGGAACACTGAAGCTTTCTTT; CDR3 protein: CASKRGRNTEAFF
J gene: TRBJ2-3; D gene: TRBD2; V gene: TRBV5-1; clone size: .; CDR3 DNA: TGCGCCAGCAGCTTTAGGGGAGCGGGAGGAGGTGATACGCAGTATTTT; CDR3 protein: CASSFRGAGGGDTQYF
J gene: TRBJ2-3; D gene: .; V gene: TRBV20-1; clone size: .; CDR3 DNA: TGCAGTGCTCACACCAGTATAGATACGCAGTATTTT; CDR3 protein: CSAHTSIDTQYF
J gene: TRBJ2-7; D gene: .; V gene: TRBV5-1; clone size: few; CDR3 DNA: TGCGCCAGCAGCTTGCCGCGCGCCAACTACGAGCAGTACTTC; CDR3 protein: CASSLPRANYEQYF
J gene: TRBJ2-3; D gene: TRBD2; V gene: TRBV4-1; clone size: .; CDR3 DNA: TGCGCCAGCAGCCAAGGTGGGCTAGCGGTATCAGATACGCAGTATTTT; CDR3 protein: CASSQGGLAVSDTQYF
J gene: TRBJ2-1; D gene: .; V gene: TRBV25-1; clone size: many; CDR3 DNA: TGTGCCAGCAGTGCGCCTACCCACCGGGAGCAGTTCTTC; CDR3 protein: CASSAPTHREQFF
J gene: TRBJ2-1; D gene: TRBD1; V gene: TRBV5-5; clone size: many; CDR3 DNA: TGTGCCAGCAGCATTTGGACAGGTGACAATGAGCAGTTCTTC; CDR3 protein: CASSIWTGDNEQFF
J gene: TRBJ2-2; D gene: TRBD1; V gene: TRBV5-7; clone size: .; CDR3 DNA: TGTGCCAGCAGCCCCCTGGCGGACAGGGACACCGGGGAGCTGTTTTTT; CDR3 protein: CASSPLADRDTGELFF
J gene: TRBJ1-1; D gene: .; V gene: TRBV7-9; clone size: many; CDR3 DNA: TGTGCCAGCAGCGGCCGGACAGAGAACACTGAAGCTTTCTTT; CDR3 protein: CASSGRTENTEAFF
J gene: TRBJ1-6; D gene: TRBD1; V gene: TRBV7-2; clone size: few; CDR3 DNA: TGTGCCAGCAGCTTAAAACAGGGGAGAGTGTGGTCACCCCTCCACTTT; CDR3 protein: CASSLKQGRVWSPLHF
J gene: TRBJ2-2; D gene: TRBD2; V gene: TRBV27; clone size: .; CDR3 DNA: TGTGCCAGCAGAGGACTAGCGGGAGGGTACGCCGGGGAGCTGTTTTTT; CDR3 protein: CASRGLAGGYAGELFF
J gene: TRBJ1-1; D gene: .; V gene: TRBV15; clone size: once; CDR3 DNA: TGTGCCACCAGCGCCGGGGACCGTTTGACTGAAGCTTTCTTT; CDR3 protein: CATSAGDRLTEAFF
J gene: TRBJ2-2; D gene: .; V gene: TRBV30; clone size: .; CDR3 DNA: TGTGCCTGGAGTGTTAGCGACAAGAACACCGGGGAGCTGTTTTTT; CDR3 protein: CAWSVSDKNTGELFF
J gene: TRBJ2-1; D gene: .; V gene: TRBV6-2/TRBV6-3; clone size: .; CDR3 DNA: TGTGCCAGCAGTTCGGACGGGAGCTCCTACAATGAGCAGTTCTTC; CDR3 protein: CASSSDGSSYNEQFF
J gene: TRBJ2-5; D gene: TRBD1; V gene: TRBV4-2; clone size: .; CDR3 DNA: TGTGCCAGCAGCCAAGGGGACAGGAAAGAGACCCAGTACTTC; CDR3 protein: CASSQGDRKETQYF
J gene: TRBJ1-6; D gene: .; V gene: TRBV3-1; clone size: few; CDR3 DNA: TGTGCCAGCAGCCAACGAGGGGGATTTGGGTCACCCCTCCACTTT; CDR3 protein: CASSQRGGFGSPLHF
J gene: TRBJ2-1; D gene: TRBD2; V gene: TRBV12-3/TRBV12-4; clone size: few; CDR3 DNA: TGTGCCAGCACCTCTAGGACTAGCGGGAGTCTCGAGCAGTTCTTC; CDR3 protein: CASTSRTSGSLEQFF
J gene: TRBJ1-5; D gene: TRBD1; V gene: TRBV7-8; clone size: few; CDR3 DNA: TGTGCCAGCAGCTTAGCCGGGACAGGGGAAAATCAGCCCCAGCATTTT; CDR3 protein: CASSLAGTGENQPQHF
J gene: TRBJ2-6; D gene: .; V gene: TRBV5-1; clone size: few; CDR3 DNA: TGCGCCAGCAGCTCCCCAGAATCTGGGGCCAACGTCCTGACTTTC; CDR3 protein: CASSSPESGANVLTF
J gene: TRBJ2-2; D gene: .; V gene: TRBV7-2; clone size: many; CDR3 DNA: TGTGCCAGCAGCTGGAACCCGTCGAACACCGGGGAGCTGTTTTTT; CDR3 protein: CASSWNPSNTGELFF
J gene: TRBJ2-3; D gene: .; V gene: TRBV5-1; clone size: .; CDR3 DNA: TGCGCCAGCAGCTTGAGTGGGTTGACTAGCACAGATACGCAGTATTTT; CDR3 protein: CASSLSGLTSTDTQYF
J gene: TRBJ2-7; D gene: .; V gene: TRBV29-1; clone size: many; CDR3 DNA: TGCAGCGTTGAGACTACACCTTACGAGCAGTACTTC; CDR3 protein: CSVETTPYEQYF
J gene: TRBJ2-3; D gene: .; V gene: TRBV10-2; clone size: .; CDR3 DNA: TGCGCCAGCAGTGAGTCGAGGCTAGCGCCCACAGATACGCAGTATTTT; CDR3 protein: CASSESRLAPTDTQYF
J gene: TRBJ2-7; D gene: .; V gene: TRBV20-1; clone size: few; CDR3 DNA: TGCAGTGCTAGTGGGGACGAGCAGTACTTC; CDR3 protein: CSASGDEQYF
J gene: TRBJ2-3; D gene: .; V gene: TRBV28; clone size: few; CDR3 DNA: TGTGCCAGCAGTTTAGTCCGCTCAGATACGCAGTATTTT; CDR3 protein: CASSLVRSDTQYF
J gene: TRBJ1-6; D gene: TRBD1; V gene: TRBV28; clone size: .; CDR3 DNA: TGTGCCAGCAGTTCATACAGGGGCCGGAGTTCACCCCTCCACTTT; CDR3 protein: CASSSYRGRSSPLHF
J gene: TRBJ2-7; D gene: .; V gene: TRBV12-3/TRBV12-4; clone size: many; CDR3 DNA: TGTGCCAGCAGTTTGGCCCCCTCGTTGCCGGACTACGAGCAGTACTTC; CDR3 protein: CASSLAPSLPDYEQYF
J gene: TRBJ2-1; D gene: .; V gene: TRBV20-1; clone size: few; CDR3 DNA: TGCAGTGCTAGAGATCCAAGGCGTTCATTCAATGAGCAGTTCTTC; CDR3 protein: CSARDPRRSFNEQFF
J gene: TRBJ1-1; D gene: .; V gene: TRBV29-1; clone size: few; CDR3 DNA: TGCAGCGCCGGGACAATACTCCCGACAGCTTTCTTT; CDR3 protein: CSAGTILPTAFF
J gene: TRBJ1-1; D gene: .; V gene: TRBV10-3; clone size: .; CDR3 DNA: TGTGCCATCAGTGATAGGGGAACGCTCCCTGAAGCTTTCTTT; CDR3 protein: CAISDRGTLPEAFF
J gene: TRBJ1-4; D gene: .; V gene: TRBV20-1; clone size: few; CDR3 DNA: TGCAGTGCTAGAGATCTGGGAAAACTGTTTTTT; CDR3 protein: CSARDLGKLFF
J gene: TRBJ2-3; D gene: TRBD2; V gene: TRBV28; clone size: many; CDR3 DNA: TGTGCCAGCAGTTTTCTAGGCGGGGGGAGCACAGATACGCAGTATTTT; CDR3 protein: CASSFLGGGSTDTQYF
J gene: TRBJ1-1; D gene: .; V gene: TRBV7-2; clone size: .; CDR3 DNA: TGTGCCAGCAGCTTAGCAGGGGTTGGGGGCGCAGCTTTCTTT; CDR3 protein: CASSLAGVGGAAFF
J gene: TRBJ1-1; D gene: .; V gene: TRBV7-2; clone size: many; CDR3 DNA: TGTGCCAGCAGCTTAGGAGTGTGGGACACTGAAGCTTTCTTT; CDR3 protein: CASSLGVWDTEAFF
J gene: TRBJ2-2; D gene: .; V gene: TRBV19; clone size: .; CDR3 DNA: TGTGCCAGTAGTGCAACAGGACAGACCGGGGAGCTGTTTTTT; CDR3 protein: CASSATGQTGELFF
J gene: TRBJ2-7; D gene: .; V gene: TRBV28; clone size: few; CDR3 DNA: TGTGCCAGCAGTTGTCAGAATTGCGAGCAGTACTTC; CDR3 protein: CASSCQNCEQYF
J gene: TRBJ1-2; D gene: .; V gene: TRBV14; clone size: .; CDR3 DNA: TGTGCCAGCAGCCAACCAGGGGAGAGCTACACCTTC; CDR3 protein: CASSQPGESYTF
J gene: TRBJ1-4; D gene: .; V gene: TRBV14; clone size: few; CDR3 DNA: TGTGCCAGCAGCCAAGTTACGGTAGAAAAACTGTTTTTT; CDR3 protein: CASSQVTVEKLFF
J gene: TRBJ1-2; D gene: TRBD1; V gene: TRBV27; clone size: few; CDR3 DNA: TGTGCCAGCAGTTTAGGGGGACAGGGAACTGGCTACACCTTC; CDR3 protein: CASSLGGQGTGYTF
J gene: TRBJ1-1; D gene: TRBD1; V gene: TRBV18; clone size: few; CDR3 DNA: TGTGCCAGCTCACCACCGCTTCCGACAGGGGCCCACACTGAAGCTTTCTTT; CDR3 protein: CASSPPLPTGAHTEAFF
J gene: TRBJ1-1; D gene: .; V gene: TRBV14; clone size: .; CDR3 DNA: TGTGCCAGCAGCCAAGATTCTCAGTTCACTGAAGCTTTCTTT; CDR3 protein: CASSQDSQFTEAFF
J gene: TRBJ1-1; D gene: .; V gene: TRBV7-2; clone size: .; CDR3 DNA: TGTGCCAGCAGCTTGGGGGCGGGAACCAGACCGAACACTGAAGCTTTCTTT; CDR3 protein: CASSLGAGTRPNTEAFF
J gene: TRBJ2-5; D gene: .; V gene: TRBV2; clone size: .; CDR3 DNA: TGTGCCAGCAGCACAGGACCACGAATGGAGACCCAGTACTTC; CDR3 protein: CASSTGPRMETQYF